The clone carrying this TCR beta chain was picked up one time. TCRdb re-called the PCR reads with MiXCR. The sample lists around 50,000 clones; roughly 30% were seen once. No patient received treatment before thyroid surgery. Trimming removed 4 bases from V and 2 bases from J, with 16 bases in between. The CDR3 is 16 amino acids. Germline V gene lookup returns CDR1 SGDLS and CDR2 YYNGEE. The sample is drawn from a study of metastatic and nonmetastatic thyroid tumors. Material for sequencing was blood. The clonotype was recovered from a female donor with papillary thyroid cancer or a benign thyroid nodule (not recorded which). Some clones in this sample may be carry-over from other donors' samples. The V call is TRBV9, the J call TRBJ2-1, with D maybe TRBD2 (5 bases). CDR3 sequence reads: CASSPTGENTYNEQFF. CDR3 DNA sequence: TGTGCCAGCAGCCCAACCGGGGAGAACACCTACAATGAGCAGTTCTTC.